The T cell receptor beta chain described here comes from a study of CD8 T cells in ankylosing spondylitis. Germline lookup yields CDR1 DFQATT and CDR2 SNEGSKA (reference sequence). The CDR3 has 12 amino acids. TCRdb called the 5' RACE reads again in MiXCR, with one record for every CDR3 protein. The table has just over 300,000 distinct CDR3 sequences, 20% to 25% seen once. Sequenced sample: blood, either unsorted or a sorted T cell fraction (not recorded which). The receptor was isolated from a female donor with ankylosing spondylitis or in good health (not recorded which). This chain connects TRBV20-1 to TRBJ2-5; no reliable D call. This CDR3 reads CSGWGNQETQYF. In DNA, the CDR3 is TGCAGCGGCTGGGGAAATCAAGAGACCCAGTACTTC.